This is a list of T cell receptor beta chains from one sample in a study of blood T cell repertoires in COVID-19. The table came from immunoSEQ multiplex PCR; TCRdb's copy has only in-frame clones and leaves some out. In the table there are approximately 63,000 clones, about 78% of which are singletons. The material sequenced was peripheral blood. These receptors were taken from a woman older than 75 with acute or convalescent COVID-19. CDR3s include the opening cysteine and the closing phenylalanine or tryptophan. Each record gives: J gene, V gene, clone size, CDR3 protein. Clone size is stated in some rows and not others, as once, few, many or a class when expanded.

j_gene: TRBJ2-4; v_gene: TRBV24-1; abundance: few; CDR3aa: CATSDWAGAKNIQYF
j_gene: TRBJ1-4; v_gene: TRBV28; abundance: -; CDR3aa: CASIGRGPGEKLFF
j_gene: TRBJ2-3; v_gene: TRBV28; abundance: once; CDR3aa: CASSPPKRSGRAGDTQYF
j_gene: TRBJ2-5; v_gene: TRBV27; abundance: -; CDR3aa: CASSFEETQYF
j_gene: TRBJ2-1; v_gene: TRBV28; abundance: -; CDR3aa: CASSLSYNEQFF
j_gene: TRBJ1-5; v_gene: TRBV27; abundance: -; CDR3aa: CASAGQNAQPQHF
j_gene: TRBJ2-7; v_gene: TRBV4-2; abundance: -; CDR3aa: CASSPLGLAGGAYEQYF
j_gene: TRBJ2-1; v_gene: TRBV27; abundance: -; CDR3aa: CASSLWTSGSGNEQFF
j_gene: TRBJ1-1; v_gene: TRBV6-2/TRBV6-3; abundance: -; CDR3aa: CASSYGKPGSSNTEAFF
j_gene: TRBJ2-2; v_gene: TRBV5-1; abundance: -; CDR3aa: CASSGTSPRRTGELFF
j_gene: TRBJ1-3; v_gene: TRBV5-5; abundance: -; CDR3aa: CASSLGGARGNTIYF